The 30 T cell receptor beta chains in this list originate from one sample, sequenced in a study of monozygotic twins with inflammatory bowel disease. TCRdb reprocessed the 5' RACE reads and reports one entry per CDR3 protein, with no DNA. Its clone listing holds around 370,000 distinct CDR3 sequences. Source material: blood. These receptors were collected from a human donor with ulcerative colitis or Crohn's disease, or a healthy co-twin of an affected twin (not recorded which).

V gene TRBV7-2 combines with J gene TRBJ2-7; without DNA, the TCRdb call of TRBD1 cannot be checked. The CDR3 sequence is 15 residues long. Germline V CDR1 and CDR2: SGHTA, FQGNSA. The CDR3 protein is CASSLKGQGFDEQYF.

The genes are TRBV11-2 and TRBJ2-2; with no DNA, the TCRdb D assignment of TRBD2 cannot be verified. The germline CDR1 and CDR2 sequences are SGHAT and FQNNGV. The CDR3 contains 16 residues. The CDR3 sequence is CASSLGLAANTGELFF.

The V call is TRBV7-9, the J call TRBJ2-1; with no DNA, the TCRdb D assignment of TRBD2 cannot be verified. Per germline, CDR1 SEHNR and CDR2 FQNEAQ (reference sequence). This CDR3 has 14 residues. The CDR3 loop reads CASSKTREANEQFF.

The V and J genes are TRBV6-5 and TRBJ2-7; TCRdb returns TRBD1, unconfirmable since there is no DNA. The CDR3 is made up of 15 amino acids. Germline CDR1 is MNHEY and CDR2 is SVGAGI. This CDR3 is CASSYLPDNFYEQYF.

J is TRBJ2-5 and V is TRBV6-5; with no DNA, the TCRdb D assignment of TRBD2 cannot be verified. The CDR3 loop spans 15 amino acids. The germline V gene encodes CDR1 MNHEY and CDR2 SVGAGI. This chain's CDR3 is CASSYYARELETQYF.

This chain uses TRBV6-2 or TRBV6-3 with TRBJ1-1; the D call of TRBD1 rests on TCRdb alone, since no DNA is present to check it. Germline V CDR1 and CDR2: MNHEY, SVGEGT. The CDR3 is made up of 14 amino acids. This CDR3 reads CASSYRGRITEAFF.

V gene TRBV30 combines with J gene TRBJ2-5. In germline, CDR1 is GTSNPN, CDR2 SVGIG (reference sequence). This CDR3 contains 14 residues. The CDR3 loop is CAWSVLGSQETQYF.

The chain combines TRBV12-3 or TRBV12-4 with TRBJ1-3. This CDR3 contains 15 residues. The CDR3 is CASSSVGISGNTICF.

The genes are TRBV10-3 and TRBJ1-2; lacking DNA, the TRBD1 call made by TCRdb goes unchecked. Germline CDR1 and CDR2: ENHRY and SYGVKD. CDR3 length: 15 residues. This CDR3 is CAISESDRARYGYTF.

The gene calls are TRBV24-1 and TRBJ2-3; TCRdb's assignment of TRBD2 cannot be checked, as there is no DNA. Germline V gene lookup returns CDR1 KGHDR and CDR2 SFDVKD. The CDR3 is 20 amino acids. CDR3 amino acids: CATSDSNPMTSGGFTDTQYF.

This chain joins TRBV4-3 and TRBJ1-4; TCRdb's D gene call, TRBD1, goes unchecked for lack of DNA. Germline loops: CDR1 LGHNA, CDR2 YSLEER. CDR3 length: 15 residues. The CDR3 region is CASSQVGGMPEKLFF.

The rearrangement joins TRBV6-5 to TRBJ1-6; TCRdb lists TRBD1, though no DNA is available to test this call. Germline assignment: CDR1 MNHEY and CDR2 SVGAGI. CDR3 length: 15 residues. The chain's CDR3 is CASSYPGDGNSPLHF.

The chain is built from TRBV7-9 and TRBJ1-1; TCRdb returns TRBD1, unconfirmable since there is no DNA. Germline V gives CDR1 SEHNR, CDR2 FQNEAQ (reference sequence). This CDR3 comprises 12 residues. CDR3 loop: CASSLQGNEAFF. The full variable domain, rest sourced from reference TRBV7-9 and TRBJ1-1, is DTGVSQNPRHKITKRGQNVTFRCDPISEHNRLYWYRQTLGQGPEFLTYFQNEAQLEKSRLLSDRFSAERPKGSFSTLEIQRTEQGDSAMYLCASSLQGNEAFFGQGTRLTVV.

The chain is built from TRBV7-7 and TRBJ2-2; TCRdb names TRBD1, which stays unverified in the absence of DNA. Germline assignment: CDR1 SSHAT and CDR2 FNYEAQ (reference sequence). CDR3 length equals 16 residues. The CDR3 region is CASSLVGGRNTGELFF.

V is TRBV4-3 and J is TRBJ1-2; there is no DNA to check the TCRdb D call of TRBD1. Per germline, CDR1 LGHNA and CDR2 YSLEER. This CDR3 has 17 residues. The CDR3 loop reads CASSQLSGTVRNYGYTF.

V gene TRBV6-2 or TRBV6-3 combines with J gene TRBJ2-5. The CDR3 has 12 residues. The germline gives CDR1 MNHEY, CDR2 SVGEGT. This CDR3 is CASSSTYETQYF.

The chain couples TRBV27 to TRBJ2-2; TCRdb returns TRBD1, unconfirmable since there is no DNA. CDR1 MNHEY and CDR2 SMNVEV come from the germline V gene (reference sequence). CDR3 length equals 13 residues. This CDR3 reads CASSPWGAGELFF.

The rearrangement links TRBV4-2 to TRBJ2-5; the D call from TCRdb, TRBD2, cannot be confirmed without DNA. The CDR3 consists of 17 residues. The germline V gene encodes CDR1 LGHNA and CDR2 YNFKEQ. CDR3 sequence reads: CASSQGAGGASQETQYF.

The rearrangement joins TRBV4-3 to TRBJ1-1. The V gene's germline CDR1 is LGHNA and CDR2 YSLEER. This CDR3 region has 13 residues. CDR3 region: CASSQDPQSEAFF.

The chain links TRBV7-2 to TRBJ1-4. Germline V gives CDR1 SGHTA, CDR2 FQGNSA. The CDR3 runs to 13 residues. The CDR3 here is CASSPSVRGKLIF.

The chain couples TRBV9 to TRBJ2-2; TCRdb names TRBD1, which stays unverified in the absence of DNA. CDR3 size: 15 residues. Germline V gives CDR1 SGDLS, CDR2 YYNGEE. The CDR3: CASSGGQPGTGELFF.

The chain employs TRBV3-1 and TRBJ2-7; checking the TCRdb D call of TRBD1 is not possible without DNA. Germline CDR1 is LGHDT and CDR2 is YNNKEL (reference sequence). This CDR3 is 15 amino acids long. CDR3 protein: CASSQVPRGTYEQYF.

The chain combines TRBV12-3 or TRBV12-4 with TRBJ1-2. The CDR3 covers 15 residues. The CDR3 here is CASSLGGRAMWGYTF.

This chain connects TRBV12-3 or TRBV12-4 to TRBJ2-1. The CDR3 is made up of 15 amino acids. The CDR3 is CASSPLKYSYNEQFF.

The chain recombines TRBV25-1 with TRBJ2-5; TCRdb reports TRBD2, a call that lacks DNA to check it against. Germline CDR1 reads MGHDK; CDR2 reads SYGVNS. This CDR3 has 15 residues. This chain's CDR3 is CASSELLTSKETQYF.

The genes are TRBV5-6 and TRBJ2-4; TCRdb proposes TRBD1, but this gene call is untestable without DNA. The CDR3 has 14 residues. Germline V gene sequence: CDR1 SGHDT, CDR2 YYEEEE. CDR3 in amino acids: CASSSSGVANIQYF.

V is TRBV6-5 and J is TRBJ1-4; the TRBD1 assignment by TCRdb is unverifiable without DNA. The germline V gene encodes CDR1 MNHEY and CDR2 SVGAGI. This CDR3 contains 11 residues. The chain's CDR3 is CASRNRGTLFF.

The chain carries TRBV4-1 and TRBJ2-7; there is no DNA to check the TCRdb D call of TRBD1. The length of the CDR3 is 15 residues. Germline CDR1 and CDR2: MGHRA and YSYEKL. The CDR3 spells CASSHLRQDPYEQYF.

CDR3 sequence: CASSYREVYSYNSPLHF. The gene calls are TRBV6-5 and TRBJ1-6. This CDR3 region has 17 residues. Germline V CDR1 and CDR2: MNHEY, SVGAGI.

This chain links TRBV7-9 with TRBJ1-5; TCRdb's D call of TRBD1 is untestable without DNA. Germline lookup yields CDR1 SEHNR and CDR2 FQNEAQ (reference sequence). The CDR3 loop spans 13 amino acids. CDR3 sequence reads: CASSSGTDQPQHF.